This paragraph reports one T cell receptor beta chain. The data were taken from a study of blood T cell repertoires in COVID-19. Turning to the study itself: Acute and convalescent COVID-19 samples came from the United States, Italy and Spain. Sources were T cells, B-cell-depleted T cells, or PBMCs; the material itself was cDNA or gDNA.

Under the authors' procedure: Estimated nucleated cell counts came from reference gene primer amplification. Using immunoSEQ multiplex PCR, the repertoire was profiled, and TCRdb retains in-frame clones only, with some absent. Clone size and the V and J calls come from that table; the DNA yielded D and trimming. Among around 20,000 clones listed, about 89% were seen once. The TCR was taken from a human donor in a cohort sampled during active COVID-19. The specimen was peripheral blood.

The CDR3 DNA sequence: TGTGCCAGTAGTAAGGACAGTAACACCGGGGAGCTGTTTTTT. This gives the protein CASSKDSNTGELFF. The J gene is TRBJ2-2, the V gene TRBV19; D is possibly TRBD1 (6 bases). The V and J ends lost 4 bases and 2 bases respectively, with 8 bases between them. The CDR3 extends over 14 amino acids. Per germline, CDR1 LNHDA and CDR2 SQIVND (reference sequence).